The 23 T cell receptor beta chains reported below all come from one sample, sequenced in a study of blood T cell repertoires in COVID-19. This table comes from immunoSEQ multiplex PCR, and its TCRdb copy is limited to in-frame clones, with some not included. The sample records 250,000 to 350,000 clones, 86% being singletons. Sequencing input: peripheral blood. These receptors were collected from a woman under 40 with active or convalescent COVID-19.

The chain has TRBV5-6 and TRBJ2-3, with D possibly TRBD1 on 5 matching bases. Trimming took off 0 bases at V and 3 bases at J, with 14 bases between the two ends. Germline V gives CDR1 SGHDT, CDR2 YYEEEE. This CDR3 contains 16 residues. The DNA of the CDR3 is TGTGCCAGCAGCTTGGGCGCAGGGCGGAGTACAGATACGCAGTATTTT. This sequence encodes CASSLGAGRSTDTQYF.

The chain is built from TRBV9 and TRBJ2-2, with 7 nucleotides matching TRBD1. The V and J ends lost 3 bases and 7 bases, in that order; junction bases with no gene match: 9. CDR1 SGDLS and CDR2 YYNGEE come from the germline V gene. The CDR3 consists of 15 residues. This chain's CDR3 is CASSARQGVGGELFF. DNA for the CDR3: TGTGCCAGCAGCGCTAGACAGGGAGTAGGCGGGGAGCTGTTTTTT.

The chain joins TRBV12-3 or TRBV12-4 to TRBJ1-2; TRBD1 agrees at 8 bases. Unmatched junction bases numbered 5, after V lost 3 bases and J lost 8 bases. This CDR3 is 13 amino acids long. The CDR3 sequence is CASSFSRGRGYTF. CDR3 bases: TGTGCCAGCAGTTTCAGCAGGGGGCGAGGCTACACCTTC.

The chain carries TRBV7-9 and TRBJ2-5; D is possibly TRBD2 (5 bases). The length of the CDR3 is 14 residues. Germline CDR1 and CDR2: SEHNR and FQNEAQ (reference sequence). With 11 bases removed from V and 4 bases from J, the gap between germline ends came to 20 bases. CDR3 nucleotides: TGTGCCGTAAGCGCGGACGGACGGGGAGAGACCCAGTACTTC. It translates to CAVSADGRGETQYF.

CDR3 loop: CASSLEVTGGSGNEQFF. DNA for the CDR3: TGTGCCAGCAGCTTAGAGGTTACGGGGGGTAGCGGGAATGAGCAGTTCTTC. The chain links TRBV7-2 to TRBJ2-1; 7 bases are shared with TRBD2. V shed 1 base, J shed 7 bases, and the junction held 13 bases outside the gene matches. Germline V CDR1 and CDR2: SGHTA, FQGNSA. The length of the CDR3 is 17 residues. The full variable domain, in which reference TRBV7-2 and TRBJ2-1 provide the parts outside the CDR3, is GAGVSQSPSNKVTEKGKDVELRCDPISGHTALYWYRQSLGQGLEFLIYFQGNSAPDKSGLPSDRFSAERTGGSVSTLTIQRTQQEDSAVYLCASSLEVTGGSGNEQFFGPGTRLTVL.

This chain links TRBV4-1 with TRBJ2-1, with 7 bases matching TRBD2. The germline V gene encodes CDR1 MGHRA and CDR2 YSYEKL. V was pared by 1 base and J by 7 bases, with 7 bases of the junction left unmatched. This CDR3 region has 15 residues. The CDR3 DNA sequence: TGCGCCAGCAGCCAAGCGGGGGGTGGGGATAATGAGCAGTTCTTC. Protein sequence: CASSQAGGGDNEQFF.

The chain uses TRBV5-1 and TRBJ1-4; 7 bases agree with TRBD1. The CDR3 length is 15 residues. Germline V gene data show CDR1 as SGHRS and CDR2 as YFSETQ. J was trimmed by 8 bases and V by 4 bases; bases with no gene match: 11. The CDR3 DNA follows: TGCGCCAGCAGCCCCCTGACAGGGATGGCCGAAAAACTGTTTTTT. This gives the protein CASSPLTGMAEKLFF.

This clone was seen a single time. In DNA form, the CDR3 reads TGTGCCAGCTATCGCGGGGGGTGGGATGAGCAGTTCTTC. Translated: CASYRGGWDEQFF. The chain has TRBV2 and TRBJ2-1, with 8 bases matching TRBD2. V gave up 8 bases and J gave up 8 bases; unmatched junction bases: 8. Looked up from germline, CDR1 is SNHLY and CDR2 is FYNNEI. The CDR3 length is 13 residues.

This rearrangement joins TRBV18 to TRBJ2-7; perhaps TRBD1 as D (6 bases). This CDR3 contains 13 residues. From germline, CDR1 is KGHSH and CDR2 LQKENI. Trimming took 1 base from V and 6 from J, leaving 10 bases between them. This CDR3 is CASSPLGGGEQYF. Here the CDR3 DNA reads TGTGCCAGCTCACCACTAGGGGGTGGCGAGCAGTACTTC.

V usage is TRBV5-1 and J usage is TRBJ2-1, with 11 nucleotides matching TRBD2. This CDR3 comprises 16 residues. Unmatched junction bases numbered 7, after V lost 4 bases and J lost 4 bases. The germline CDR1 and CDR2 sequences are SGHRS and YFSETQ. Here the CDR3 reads CASSEPLAGAYNEQFF. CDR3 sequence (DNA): TGCGCCAGCAGCGAGCCACTAGCGGGGGCTTACAATGAGCAGTTCTTC.

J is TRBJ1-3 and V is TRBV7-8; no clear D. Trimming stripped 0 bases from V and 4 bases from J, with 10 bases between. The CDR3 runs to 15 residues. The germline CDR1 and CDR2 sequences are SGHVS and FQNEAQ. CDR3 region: CASSLAGSGGNTIYF. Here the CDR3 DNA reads TGTGCCAGCAGCTTAGCCGGTTCGGGGGGAAACACCATATATTTT.

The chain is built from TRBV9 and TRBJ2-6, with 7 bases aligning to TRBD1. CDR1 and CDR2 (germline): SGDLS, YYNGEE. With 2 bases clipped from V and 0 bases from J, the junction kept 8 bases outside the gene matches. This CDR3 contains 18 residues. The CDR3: CASSVDGTERSGANVLTF. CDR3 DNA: TGTGCCAGCAGCGTCGATGGGACAGAACGCTCTGGGGCCAACGTCCTGACTTTC.

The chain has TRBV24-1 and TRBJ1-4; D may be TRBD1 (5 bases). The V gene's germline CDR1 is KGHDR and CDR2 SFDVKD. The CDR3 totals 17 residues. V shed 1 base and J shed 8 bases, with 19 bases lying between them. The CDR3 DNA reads TGTGCCACCAGTGATTTTCCTAGTCAGGCAGGGCAAGAAAAACTGTTTTTT. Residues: CATSDFPSQAGQEKLFF.

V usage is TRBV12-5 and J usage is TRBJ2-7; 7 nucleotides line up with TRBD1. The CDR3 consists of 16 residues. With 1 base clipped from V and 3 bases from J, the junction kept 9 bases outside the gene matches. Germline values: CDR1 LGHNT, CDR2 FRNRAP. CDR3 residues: CASGLGSRGNIYEQYF. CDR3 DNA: TGTGCTAGTGGTTTGGGAAGCAGGGGGAATATCTACGAGCAGTACTTC.

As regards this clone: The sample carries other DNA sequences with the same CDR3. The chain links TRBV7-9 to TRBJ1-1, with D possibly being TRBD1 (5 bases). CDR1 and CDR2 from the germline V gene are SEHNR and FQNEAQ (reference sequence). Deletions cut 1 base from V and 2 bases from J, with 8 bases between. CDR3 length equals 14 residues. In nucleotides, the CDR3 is TGTGCCAGCAGCTTAGTACAGGCCAACACTGAAGCTTTCTTT. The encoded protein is CASSLVQANTEAFF.

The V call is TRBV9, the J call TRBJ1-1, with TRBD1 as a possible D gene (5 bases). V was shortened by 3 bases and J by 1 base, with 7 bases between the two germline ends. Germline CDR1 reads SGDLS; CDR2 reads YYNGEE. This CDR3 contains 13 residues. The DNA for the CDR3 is TGTGCCAGCAGCGCGACAGCGAACACTGAAGCTTTCTTT. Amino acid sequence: CASSATANTEAFF.

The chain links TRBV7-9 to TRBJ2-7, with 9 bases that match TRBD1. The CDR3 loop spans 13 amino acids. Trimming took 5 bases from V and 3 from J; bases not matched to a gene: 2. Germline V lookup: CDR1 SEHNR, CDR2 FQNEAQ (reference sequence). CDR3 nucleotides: TGTGCCAGCAGCCTGACAGGGGGCTACGAGCAGTACTTC. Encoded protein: CASSLTGGYEQYF.

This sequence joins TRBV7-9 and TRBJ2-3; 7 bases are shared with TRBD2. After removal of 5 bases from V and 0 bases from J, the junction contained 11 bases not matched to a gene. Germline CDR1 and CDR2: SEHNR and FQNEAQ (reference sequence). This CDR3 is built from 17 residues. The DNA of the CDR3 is TGTGCCAGCAGCCCCCAGTTGCTAGCGGTTAGCACAGATACGCAGTATTTT. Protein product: CASSPQLLAVSTDTQYF.

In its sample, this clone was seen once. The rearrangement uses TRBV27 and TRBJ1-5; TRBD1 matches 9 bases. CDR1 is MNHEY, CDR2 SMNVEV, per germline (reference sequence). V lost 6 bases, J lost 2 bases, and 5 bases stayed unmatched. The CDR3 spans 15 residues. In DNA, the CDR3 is TGTGCCAGCAGCCGACAGGGGGAGGGCAATCAGCCCCAGCATTTT. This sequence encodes CASSRQGEGNQPQHF.

The CDR3 DNA sequence: TGTGCCAGCTGGCGGACAGGGGCCTACGAGCAGTACTTC. Translation gives CASWRTGAYEQYF. The chain combines TRBV6-5 with TRBJ2-7; 9 bases match TRBD1. Germline lookup yields CDR1 MNHEY and CDR2 SVGAGI. Trimming took 8 bases from V and 2 from J; bases not matched to a gene: 4. This CDR3 comprises 13 residues.

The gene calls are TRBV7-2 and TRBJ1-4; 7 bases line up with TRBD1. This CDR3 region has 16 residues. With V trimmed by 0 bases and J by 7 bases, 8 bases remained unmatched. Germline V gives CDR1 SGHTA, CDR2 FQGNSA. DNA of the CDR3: TGTGCCAGCAGCTTAGCCAAGACAGGGCGGCGTGAAAAACTGTTTTTT. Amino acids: CASSLAKTGRREKLFF. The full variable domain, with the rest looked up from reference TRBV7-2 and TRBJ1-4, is GAGVSQSPSNKVTEKGKDVELRCDPISGHTALYWYRQSLGQGLEFLIYFQGNSAPDKSGLPSDRFSAERTGGSVSTLTIQRTQQEDSAVYLCASSLAKTGRREKLFFGSGTQLSVL.

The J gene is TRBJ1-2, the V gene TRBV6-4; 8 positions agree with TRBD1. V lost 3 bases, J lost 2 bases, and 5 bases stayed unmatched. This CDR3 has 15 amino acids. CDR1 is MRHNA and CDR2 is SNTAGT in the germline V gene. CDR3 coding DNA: TGTGCCAGCAGTGAAAAACAGGGGGAGAACTATGGCTACACCTTC. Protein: CASSEKQGENYGYTF.

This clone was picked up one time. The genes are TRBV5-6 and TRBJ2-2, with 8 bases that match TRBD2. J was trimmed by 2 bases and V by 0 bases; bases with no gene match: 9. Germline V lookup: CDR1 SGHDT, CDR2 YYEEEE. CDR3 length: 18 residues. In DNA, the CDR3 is TGTGCCAGCAGCTTGGCGGCATCCGGGACTAGTAACACCGGGGAGCTGTTTTTT. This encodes CASSLAASGTSNTGELFF. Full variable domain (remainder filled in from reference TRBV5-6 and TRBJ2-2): DAGVTQSPTHLIKTRGQQVTLRCSPKSGHDTVSWYQQALGQGPQFIFQYYEEEERQRGNFPDRFSGHQFPNYSSELNVNALLLGDSALYLCASSLAASGTSNTGELFFGEGSRLTVL.